This TCR beta chain was captured in a study of T cell repertoires in cytomegalovirus infection. Study overall: Recently identified HLA-C-restricted CMV epitopes were among the peptides used. Based on public TCR beta signatures, there were indications of CMV infection and of a matching HLA type. Study-wide points: Carriage of CMV together with the relevant HLA was identifiable through cumulative public TCR beta family frequency. HLA-C-restricted TCR beta clonotypes specific for CMV led the ex vivo response.

TCRdb re-derived calls from the reads in MiXCR, one entry per CDR3 protein. The sample includes fewer than 950,000 distinct CDR3 sequences, 32% of them seen just once. This clonotype was seen more than once but under ten times. The antigen remains undetermined. The receptor was derived from a human donor in good health (CMV status not recorded). Some clones in this sample may be carry-over from other donors' samples. The sample here was cultured CD8+ T cells from PBMCs, taken from culture after CMV antigen stimulation.

The CDR3 region has the DNA TGCAGCGCCTCGGGACTAGCGGGGGACACCTCCTACAATGAGCAGTTCTTC. This gives the protein CSASGLAGDTSYNEQFF. The chain carries TRBV29-1 and TRBJ2-1; 14 nucleotides line up with TRBD2. Germline V gene data show CDR1 as SQVTM and CDR2 as ANQGSEA. V gave up 7 bases and J gave up 0 bases; unmatched junction bases: 8. The CDR3 runs 17 residues.